This T cell receptor beta chain was recorded in a study of blood T cells in healthy people across ages. Sample donors were healthy Caucasian individuals that came from Russia, aged 6 to 90. Samples each yielded at least 5 micrograms of total RNA. The CDR3 sequence is 16 residues long. Next came a second PCR, run for about 7 to 12 cycles, which used a sample-barcoded 5' primer along with a J-beta primer mix. Tagging of each cDNA molecule was performed by a template-switch adaptor with 12 random nucleotides. TCRdb itself ran the 5' RACE reads through MiXCR, one entry per CDR3 protein. Among 700,000 to 850,000 distinct CDR3 sequences, about 34% were seen once, and the ten largest hold 10% to 15%. Overall study results and limits: PBMCs went unsorted, and a conclusive naive versus antigen-experienced comparison was therefore prevented.

A remark on this clonotype: The target antigen is unknown.

The rearrangement uses TRBV12-3 or TRBV12-4 and TRBJ2-1; TRBD2 aligns across 10 bases. The J call may be mistaken, given a closer DNA end match to TRBJ2-7. The sequence was obtained from a man aged 18-30 years in good health. Sequencing input: blood. CDR3 sequence: CASSLPPSGSYNEQYF. The CDR3 DNA is TGTGCCAGCAGTTTACCGCCTAGCGGGAGCTACAATGAGCAGTACTTC.